This TCR beta chain was observed in a study of blood T cell repertoires in COVID-19. Looking at the study overall: Sites across the United States, Italy and Spain contributed samples from acute and convalescent COVID-19.

Original analysis: Researchers report that nucleated cell counts were estimated from reference gene primer amplification. Assay used: immunoSEQ multiplex PCR; TCRdb lists only in-frame clones, some missing. The V and J calls and clone size were taken over from that table, and D and trimming were inferred from the DNA. The data show about 240,000 clones, with about four fifths seen just once and around 3.5% held by the top ten. The germline V gene has CDR1 MNHEY and CDR2 SVGEGT. CDR3 size: 16 residues. V lost 6 bases, J lost 10 bases, and 16 bases stayed unmatched. The J gene is TRBJ2-4, the V gene TRBV6-2 or TRBV6-3, with 9 bases matching TRBD1. This TCR was sampled from a woman aged 18 to 35 with acute or convalescent COVID-19. Material for sequencing was peripheral blood. The CDR3, as DNA: TGTGCCAGCAGCCTCACCCCGGGACAGGGTGACGGGATTCAGTACTTC. Residues: CASSLTPGQGDGIQYF.